The clone carrying this T cell receptor beta chain was counted many times. This sample is drawn from a study of human T cells and chemical hapten exposure. The time point here: healthy volunteer bleed at 6 weeks. The study extracted total RNA from unfractionated whole blood. TCRdb analysed the RACE reads with MiXCR anew, one entry per CDR3 protein. Among fewer than 85,000 distinct CDR3 sequences listed, around 9.3% were seen once. Sequencing input: whole blood. The receptor was derived from a female donor in good health. Some clones in this sample may be carry-over from other donors' samples.

CDR3 bases: TGTGCCAGCAGCCAAGTGGCAGAAGTGTTGTACTTC. Protein sequence: CASSQVAEVLYF. The genes are TRBV3-1 and TRBJ2-7; D unclear. Germline V CDR1 and CDR2: LGHDT, YNNKEL (reference sequence). V was clipped by 1 base and J by 12 bases, with 13 bases between them. This CDR3 is built from 12 residues.